This T cell receptor (beta chain) was identified during a study of tumor-infiltrating lymphocytes in primary liver carcinoma (dated by TCRdb to the late 2010s). With regard to the full study: Of the five patients, three men and two women aged 30 to 69 years, four had hepatocellular carcinoma and one had combined HCC and intrahepatic cholangiocarcinoma. For each liver tumor, the study sampled five regions along with adjacent normal tissue and blood, and applied TCRbeta repertoire sequencing, expression microarrays and whole-exome sequencing. Each sample produced about 3.5 to 7.13 million productive TCRbeta reads, and read depth showed no significant difference between tissue types. The roughly 25 tumor region samples were profiled with Agilent mRNA microarrays so that TCRbeta repertoire diversity could be related to the local molecular phenotype. The five patients had tumors staged T1-T3 N0M0, with maximum diameters ranging from about 4 to 10 cm. High reproducibility was observed for the technical replicate repertoires, with mean shared-clone rates approximately 0.9 and correlation coefficients above 0.98. A total of some 35 specimens from 5 patients underwent TCRbeta repertoire sequencing, comprising about 25 tumor regions, 5 adjacent noncancerous liver tissues and 5 peripheral blood samples. Overall results and qualifications from the work: Because sequencing covered only the TCR beta chain and unpaired alpha chains were not captured, true repertoire diversity is likely underestimated. Consistent with antigen-driven expansion, pairs of tumor regions showed higher repertoire overlap (mean about 35%) than either tumor-adjacent pairs (around 17%) or tumor-blood pairs (around 15%). The top 250 clones accounted for a significantly greater share of the repertoire in tumors than in blood (p = 0.039). With just 4 or 5 patients in the study, the authors point out that the findings should be validated in a larger study. Only roughly 7.5-24% of top clones appeared in all five regions of a tumor, which suggests that tumor-infiltrating T cells are spatially heterogeneous. Bulk unsorted samples precluded comparing CD4+ and CD8+ T cell repertoires.

In the case of this clonotype: Its antigen is still unknown. One end of the junction fails to match germline, which may point to a read error.

Total RNA and DNA were co-extracted without cell sorting from approximately 20-30 mg of bulk tissue using the AllPrep DNA/RNA mini kit. Between November 2015 and March 2016, about five patients in China with histopathologically diagnosed primary liver carcinoma had their tumors surgically resected. Patients had chronic HBV infection and were treatment-naive at sampling. Each tumor was sampled at five spatially separated regions: the superior, inferior, left-lateral and right-lateral poles and the tumor centre. Histology showed that every tumor sample contained more than 85% viable tumor cells. Fresh tumor and adjacent tissue pieces were bisected; one half was stored in RNAlater at -80°C, the other sent for histology. TCRbeta-specific cDNA was reverse-transcribed from 500 ng total RNA using a constant-region primer and ProtoScript II reverse transcriptase. Three nested multiplex PCR rounds, following a slightly modified ARM-PCR procedure, were used to build the TCRbeta libraries. Each of the first two PCR rounds ran for about 9 cycles and used multiplex TRBV1-TRBV30 forward primers together with a Cbeta reverse primer. A final 25-cycle PCR with Deep VentR polymerase added sample barcodes and Illumina adapters. Before sequencing, amplicons between 200 and 500 bp were purified from gel using a QIAquick gel extraction kit. An Illumina HiSeq 2500 was used to sequence the TCRbeta amplicons with 250-bp paired-end reads. In the source study's methods: Trimmomatic v0.33 was used to quality-trim the reads, and FLASH v1.2.11 was used to merge paired reads so that full CDR3 sequences could be recovered. V, D and J germline segments were assigned to the rearranged TCRbeta sequences using MiGEC v1.2.1b. VDJtools v1.0.0 computed clonotype statistics and Shannon-Wiener diversity indices. To reduce sampling bias, subsequent analyses other than the diversity analysis used only the 250 most abundant clonotypes in each sample. The public reads were quality trimmed at Q25 with fastp and then assembled into clones with MiXCR by TCRdb, keeping productive beta chains. A single entry per CDR3 protein holds the most common genes and DNA from its merged rows. The V and J calls come from TCRdb's annotation, not from the publication. The table for this sample lists 100,000 or so distinct CDR3 sequences; roughly four fifths of them were counted only once. The ten largest clones capture 15% to 20% of the sample.

The CDR3 sequence holds 20 residues, the cysteine and phenylalanine included. Only CDR3 DNA is held: 60 bases, read in frame from base 1. The germline V gene sets CDR1 to MGHRA and CDR2 to YSYEKL. The sample was liver tumor tissue from sampling region 3. In light of the paper, this sample's cell subset or site label describes: tumor region T3, left-lateral pole. The clonotype was recovered from a man aged 35-49 years with primary liver carcinoma and hepatitis B virus infection. This chain is built from TRBV4-1 and TRBJ1-2; the D gene is perhaps TRBD1, on 5 matching bases. Here the CDR3 is given as CTSSQEGYPPAAQPIYGYTF. Here is the DNA: TGCACCAGCAGCCAAGAGGGGTACCCCCCCGCTGCCCAACCTATCTATGGCTACACCTTC.